This T cell receptor (beta chain) originates from a study of post-analysis software for immune sequencing data. Overall study: Patients with relapsing-remitting, secondary progressive and progressive-relapsing multiple sclerosis courses were all represented.

The TCR beta cDNA libraries contained unique molecular identifiers. Hundreds of thousands of cDNA molecules came from roughly 0.93 to 9.6 million T cells. TCRdb re-derived calls from the PCR reads in MiXCR, one entry per CDR3 protein. This table has some 690,000 distinct CDR3 sequences, around 64% appearing once. CDR3 size: 11 residues. V lost 7 bases to trimming and J lost 7 bases, with 13 bases between them. In germline, CDR1 is SQVTM, CDR2 ANQGSEA. The table lists this clonotype with a few counts. Its antigen is not known. Study results and caveats: Four or five TRBV segments were more frequent in patients than controls; TRBV5-6, TRBV5-1 and TRBV20-1 belonged to this group. With F measure, samples from one preparation batch clustered together strongly. Comparison with controls showed significantly lower normalized Chao1 diversity in multiple sclerosis patients.

Material for sequencing was blood. The source of this sequence is a girl aged 2 to 9 with multiple sclerosis. The rearrangement links TRBV29-1 to TRBJ1-2; tentative D call: TRBD1 (6 bases). Written as DNA, the CDR3 is TGCAGCGCTACCGAGGGGGGTGGCTACACCTTC. Translating it yields CSATEGGGYTF.